A selection of T cell receptor beta chains follows, all from one sample in a study of shared clonotypes between healthy human individuals. The table came from immunoSEQ multiplex PCR; TCRdb's copy has only in-frame clones and leaves some out. The profile shows 2,500,000 or so clones, around 93% of them singletons. Sequenced: naive CD4+ T cells from PBMCs. These receptor sequences come from a man between 18 and 35 years old in good health. Some clones in this sample may be carry-over from other donors' samples. The CDR3 runs from the conserved cysteine through the conserved F or W. The D gene is left open where the match is weak. Not every row has a clone size; where given, it reads once, few, many or a size class.

>TRBJ2-7|-|TRBV4-2|once
TGTGCCAGCAGACGAACAGGGGGGGCCTACGAGCAGTACTTC
CASRRTGGAYEQYF
>TRBJ2-7|TRBD1|TRBV6-1|-
TGTGCCAGCACCTTAGGGACAGGGGGGGCCTACGAGCAGTACTTC
CASTLGTGGAYEQYF
>TRBJ2-1|-|TRBV5-1|-
TGCGCCAGCGCTAGCTCGAGCTCCTACAATGAGCAGTTCTTC
CASASSSSYNEQFF
>TRBJ2-7|TRBD2|TRBV5-3|-
TGTGCCAGAAGCCTACAGGGTACGGCCAGCGGACTAGCGGATTACGAGCAGTACTTC
CARSLQGTASGLADYEQYF
>TRBJ2-2|-|TRBV19|-
TGTGCCAGTAGTCCCCCCCTGCGGATGAACACCGGGGAGCTGTTTTTT
CASSPPLRMNTGELFF
>TRBJ2-3|TRBD2|TRBV9|-
TGTGCCAGCAACCCGAGGGGGGCGGGAGGGACAGATACGCAGTATTTT
CASNPRGAGGTDTQYF
>TRBJ2-6|TRBD2|TRBV11-2|-
TGTGCCAGCAGCTCCATCCAGGCCGGGGGGTCTGGGGCCAACGTCCTGACTTTC
CASSSIQAGGSGANVLTF
>TRBJ2-2|-|TRBV18|once
TGTGCCAGCTCACCGAAGGACGCCGGGAACACCGGGGAGCTGTTTTTT
CASSPKDAGNTGELFF
>TRBJ2-3|-|TRBV7-3|-
TGTGCCAGCAGCTTAGGGCAGGGAGGCACAGATACGCAGTATTTT
CASSLGQGGTDTQYF
>TRBJ1-2|TRBD1|TRBV30|-
TGTGCCTGGGCCCAATGGGACAGGCAAACGTATGGCTACACCTTC
CAWAQWDRQTYGYTF
>TRBJ2-2|TRBD1|TRBV27|-
TGTGCCAGCAGGGAGACAGGGGCTAACACCGGGGAGCTGTTTTTT
CASRETGANTGELFF
>TRBJ2-5|-|TRBV5-4|-
TGTGCCAGCAGCTTGGCACAGGGTGTTAGGGAGACCCAGTACTTC
CASSLAQGVRETQYF
>TRBJ2-5|-|TRBV9|-
TGTGCCAGCAGCGTAGGGGGAACCCAAGAGACCCAGTACTTC
CASSVGGTQETQYF
>TRBJ1-5|TRBD1|TRBV27|-
TGTGCCAGCAGCAGACAGGGGGCGAGCAATCAGCCCCAGCATTTT
CASSRQGASNQPQHF
>TRBJ1-2|TRBD1|TRBV28|-
TGTGCCAGCAGCCCCGGACAGGGAGGCTACACCTTC
CASSPGQGGYTF
>TRBJ2-3|-|TRBV9|-
TGTGCCAGCAGCGTGAGAGGGGGGAGGACAGATACGCAGTATTTT
CASSVRGGRTDTQYF
>TRBJ1-3|-|TRBV6-6|-
TGTGCCAGCAGTCACATGGGGACATCCGCTGGGGACACCATATATTTT
CASSHMGTSAGDTIYF
>TRBJ2-7|TRBD2|TRBV27|-
TGTGCCAGCAGGCCGCACCACGGGAGGTTTTACGAGCAGTACTTC
CASRPHHGRFYEQYF
>TRBJ2-1|TRBD2|TRBV11-2|once
TGTGCCAGCAGCTTAGGATTGGGGACTAGCGGGGGGAACAATGAGCAGTTCTTC
CASSLGLGTSGGNNEQFF
>TRBJ2-3|TRBD1|TRBV6-1|-
TGTGCCAGCAGTGAAGTGGCCAGGGGGCGAAAGTATTTT
CASSEVARGRKYF
>TRBJ1-5|-|TRBV5-1|-
TGCGCCAGCAGCTTGGGCGGACGGGGAGCAGGTCAGCCCCAGCATTTT
CASSLGGRGAGQPQHF
>TRBJ1-1|-|TRBV9|-
TGTGCCAGCAGCGTAGAATTAGGCACTGAAGCTTTCTTT
CASSVELGTEAFF
>TRBJ1-5|-|TRBV6-1|-
TGTGCCAGCACCAGGGTTGGGCAGCCCCAGCATTTT
CASTRVGQPQHF
>TRBJ2-3|-|TRBV11-2|-
TGTGCCAGCAGCTTAGACCGAAAAACAGATACGCAGTATTTT
CASSLDRKTDTQYF
>TRBJ2-7|-|TRBV30|once
TGTGCCTGGAGGGGAGGACGATCCTACGAGCAGTACTTC
CAWRGGRSYEQYF
>TRBJ2-5|-|TRBV30|-
TGTGCCTGGAGAAGAGGGAGGCACCAAGAGACCCAGTACTTC
CAWRRGRHQETQYF
>TRBJ2-7|TRBD2|TRBV10-2|-
TGCGCCAGCCGGGAGGGGGGGACCCTCTACGAGCAGTACTTC
CASREGGTLYEQYF
>TRBJ1-4|-|TRBV7-9|once
TGTGCCAGCAGCACCGGACTATTGGTGGGGGCCGAAAAACTGTTTTTT
CASSTGLLVGAEKLFF
>TRBJ2-7|-|TRBV6-6|-
TGTGCCAGCGCCGGGGGCGGCTACGAGCAGTACTTC
CASAGGGYEQYF
>TRBJ2-2|TRBD1|TRBV29-1|-
TGCAGCGCCACACAGGGGGCCAGCACCGGGGAGCTGTTTTTT
CSATQGASTGELFF
>TRBJ2-7|-|TRBV28|-
TGTGCCAGCAATACTATCCGGGTGTCCTACGAGCAGTACTTC
CASNTIRVSYEQYF
>TRBJ2-7|-|TRBV6-5|-
TGTGCCAGCATCCCCCCAGGGAGGCCCTACGAGCAGTACTTC
CASIPPGRPYEQYF
>TRBJ1-1|-|TRBV5-4|-
TGTGCCAGCAGTTTTGACCCATCAATGAGGGAGGATGAAGCTTTCTTT
CASSFDPSMREDEAFF
>TRBJ1-5|-|TRBV7-2|-
TGTGCCAGCAGCATCTCCCCCGGGCGGATCCAGCCCCAGCATTTT
CASSISPGRIQPQHF
>TRBJ2-6|-|TRBV5-4|-
TGTGCCAGCAGCCCAGGACGGCTATCTGGGGCCAACGTCCTGACTTTC
CASSPGRLSGANVLTF
>TRBJ2-2|-|TRBV7-3|-
TGTGCCAGCAGCTTACGCGGGGGCTGGAACACCGGGGAGCTGTTTTTT
CASSLRGGWNTGELFF
>TRBJ2-7|TRBD1|TRBV27|-
TGTGCCAGCAGTTTAAACAGGGGCCCCCACGAGCAGTACTTC
CASSLNRGPHEQYF
>TRBJ1-2|TRBD1|TRBV6-5|-
TGTGCCAGCAGTTTTATAGGGACAGGGATAGATGGCTACACCTTC
CASSFIGTGIDGYTF
>TRBJ2-1|TRBD2|TRBV5-1|-
TGCGCCAGCAGCTTGCGGGTCCTAGCGGGAGTAGTGGGCTACAATGAGCAGTTCTTC
CASSLRVLAGVVGYNEQFF
>TRBJ2-7|-|TRBV20-1|-
TGCAGTGCTAGAGGGGGCCACGAGCAGTACTTC
CSARGGHEQYF
>TRBJ2-3|TRBD2|TRBV4-3|-
TGCGCCAGCAGCCAAGTGTCGGGAGGCGGGACAGATACGCAGTATTTT
CASSQVSGGGTDTQYF
>TRBJ1-1|-|TRBV7-8|-
TGTGCCAGCAGCCCCGGGTCCTTCGCTGAAGCTTTCTTT
CASSPGSFAEAFF
>TRBJ2-7|-|TRBV19|-
TGTGCCAGTAGTACCCAGTTGGCTTACGAGCAGTACTTC
CASSTQLAYEQYF
>TRBJ1-2|-|TRBV2|-
TGTGCCAGCAGTGAAGGGTTAGGGGAAAACTATGGCTACACCTTC
CASSEGLGENYGYTF
>TRBJ2-5|-|TRBV7-6|-
TGTGCCAGCACCCGAAGGGTTAGAGGGGCCACCCCAAGGGACCAGTACTTC
CASTRRVRGATPRDQYF
>TRBJ2-7|-|TRBV2|-
TGTGCCAGCAGTGAAGGCCCTAGATACTACGAGCAGTACTTC
CASSEGPRYYEQYF
>TRBJ2-7|TRBD1|TRBV10-3|-
TGTGCCATCAGTCCAATGGACAGGGGCATCTACGAGCAGTACTTC
CAISPMDRGIYEQYF
>TRBJ2-1|-|TRBV18|-
TGTGCCAGCCGGGTCCCCGTTAATGAGCAGTTCTTC
CASRVPVNEQFF
>TRBJ2-3|-|TRBV5-4|-
TGTGCCAGCAGCTTAAGTCAAGGCACAGATACGCAGTATTTT
CASSLSQGTDTQYF
>TRBJ2-7|TRBD2|TRBV11-3|-
TGTGCCAGCAGCGTCCGCGGGACTAGCAGCTACGAGCAGTACTTC
CASSVRGTSSYEQYF
>TRBJ2-7|TRBD2|TRBV5-1|once
TGCGCCAGCAGCTGGACTAGCGGGTCTCAAGGATACGAGCAGTACTTC
CASSWTSGSQGYEQYF
>TRBJ1-6|-|TRBV25-1|-
TGTGCCAGCAGAAGGGGTAATTCACCCCTCCACTTT
CASRRGNSPLHF